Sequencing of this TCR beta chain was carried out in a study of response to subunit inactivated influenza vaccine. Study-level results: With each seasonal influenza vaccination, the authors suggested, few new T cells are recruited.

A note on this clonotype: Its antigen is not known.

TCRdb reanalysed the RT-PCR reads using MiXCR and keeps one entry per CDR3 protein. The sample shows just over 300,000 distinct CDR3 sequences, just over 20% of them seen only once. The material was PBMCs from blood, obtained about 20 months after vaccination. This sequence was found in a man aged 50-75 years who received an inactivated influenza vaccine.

CDR3 nucleotides: TGTGCCAGCAGCTCGGCAGGTAGAAACACCATATATTTT. Residues: CASSSAGRNTIYF. The genes are TRBV7-6 and TRBJ1-3; D is undetermined. This CDR3 contains 13 residues. Trimming took off 4 bases at V and 5 bases at J, with 9 bases between the two ends. Germline loops: CDR1 SGHVS, CDR2 FNYEAQ.